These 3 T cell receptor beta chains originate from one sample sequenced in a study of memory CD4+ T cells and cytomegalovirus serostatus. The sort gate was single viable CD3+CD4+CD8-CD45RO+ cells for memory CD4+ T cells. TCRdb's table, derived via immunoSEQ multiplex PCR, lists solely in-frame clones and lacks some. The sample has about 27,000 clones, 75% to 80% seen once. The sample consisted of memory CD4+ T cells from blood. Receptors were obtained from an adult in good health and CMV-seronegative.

CDR3 coding DNA: TGTGCTAGTGGTTTGGTAGGGCGGGGTGAGCAGTTCTTC. Amino acid sequence: CASGLVGRGEQFF. This chain connects TRBV12-5 to TRBJ2-1; maybe TRBD2 (6 bases). This CDR3 is built from 13 residues. Per the germline V gene, CDR1 is LGHNT and CDR2 is FRNRAP. V lost 0 bases, J lost 9 bases, and 9 bases lay in between.

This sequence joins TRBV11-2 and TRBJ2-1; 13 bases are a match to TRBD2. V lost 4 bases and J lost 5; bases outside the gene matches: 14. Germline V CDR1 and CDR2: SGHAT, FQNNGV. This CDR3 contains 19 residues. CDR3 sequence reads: CASSSAPGLAGRLHNEQFF. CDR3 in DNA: TGTGCCAGCAGCTCCGCTCCGGGACTAGCGGGGAGATTACACAATGAGCAGTTCTTC. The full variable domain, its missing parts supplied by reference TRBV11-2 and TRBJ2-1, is EAGVAQSPRYKIIEKRQSVAFWCNPISGHATLYWYQQILGQGPKLLIQFQNNGVVDDSQLPKDRFSAERLKGVDSTLKIQPAKLEDSAVYLCASSSAPGLAGRLHNEQFFGPGTRLTVL.

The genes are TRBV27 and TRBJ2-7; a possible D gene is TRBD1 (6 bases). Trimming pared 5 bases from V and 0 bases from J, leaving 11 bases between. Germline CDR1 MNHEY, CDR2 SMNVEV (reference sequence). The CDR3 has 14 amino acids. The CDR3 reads CASSRGRSSYEQYF. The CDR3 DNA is TGTGCCAGCAGTAGGGGGAGAAGCTCCTACGAGCAGTACTTC.